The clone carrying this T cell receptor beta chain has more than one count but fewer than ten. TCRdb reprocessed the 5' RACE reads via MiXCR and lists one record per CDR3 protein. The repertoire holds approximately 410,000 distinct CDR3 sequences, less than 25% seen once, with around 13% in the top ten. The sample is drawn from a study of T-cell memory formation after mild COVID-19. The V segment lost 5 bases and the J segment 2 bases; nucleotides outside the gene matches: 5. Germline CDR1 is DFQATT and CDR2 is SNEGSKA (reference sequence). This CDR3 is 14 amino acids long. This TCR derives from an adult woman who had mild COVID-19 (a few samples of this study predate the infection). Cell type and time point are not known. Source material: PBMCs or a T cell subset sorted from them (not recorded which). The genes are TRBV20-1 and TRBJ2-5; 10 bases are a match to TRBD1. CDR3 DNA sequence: TGCAGTGCTGATGGGACAGGGGTACAAGAGACCCAGTACTTC. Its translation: CSADGTGVQETQYF.